The clone carrying this TCR beta chain was observed once. The data originate from a study of blood T cell repertoires in COVID-19. Study as a whole: COVID-19 samples from acute and convalescent phases originated in the United States, Italy and Spain. From T cells, B-cell-depleted T cells, or PBMCs came the material, which was cDNA or gDNA.

V shed 6 bases and J 8 bases; nucleotides not matched to a gene: 5. The CDR3 totals 14 residues. Germline V gene data show CDR1 as MNHEY and CDR2 as SVGAGI. In the source study's methods: Reference gene primer amplification gave estimated nucleated cell counts. The assay was immunoSEQ multiplex PCR, and TCRdb's table has in-frame clones only and misses some. V and J calls and clone size are copied from that table; D and trimming were computed from the DNA. The data show roughly 230,000 clones, roughly nine tenths seen once. Specimen: peripheral blood. The clonotype originates from a woman in her thirties or forties who had recovered from COVID-19. The chain recombines TRBV6-5 with TRBJ2-1; 12 nucleotides agree with TRBD1. This CDR3 reads CASSSGTGGYEQFF. CDR3 DNA: TGTGCCAGCAGCTCCGGGACAGGGGGCTATGAGCAGTTCTTC.